The present T cell receptor beta chain was sequenced within a study of cytomegalovirus exposure and HLA in healthy donors. Whole-study findings and limits: Rarity marked most TCR sequences, yet some public TCRs occurred in many donors. A subsequent analysis found that TCR clusters from the first cohort also tended to co-occur in the 120 or so validation repertoires, with less than 95% of cluster scores above 0. In vitro experiments confirmed that three CMV-associated chains were specific for CMV antigens.

As regards this clone: Its antigen is unidentified.

Produced via immunoSEQ multiplex PCR; TCRdb's table is partial and in-frame only. Among around 150,000 clones, about 90% were seen once, and the ten largest hold 3% to 3.5%. CDR1 and CDR2 (germline): SGDLS, YYNGEE. With 0 bases removed from V and 4 bases from J, the gap between germline ends came to 11 bases. CDR3 length: 14 amino acids. The donors were part of the validation cohort of some 120 subjects. That cohort was separate from the first cohort, which comprised about 730 subjects. Sequencing was done on a sample of PBMCs. The chain carries TRBV9 and TRBJ2-7; tentative D call: TRBD1 (5 bases). The sequence derives from a woman aged 18-30 years in good health and CMV-seropositive. CDR3 protein: CASSVGATEYEQYF. The CDR3 region has the DNA TGTGCCAGCAGCGTAGGCGCGACAGAATACGAGCAGTACTTC.